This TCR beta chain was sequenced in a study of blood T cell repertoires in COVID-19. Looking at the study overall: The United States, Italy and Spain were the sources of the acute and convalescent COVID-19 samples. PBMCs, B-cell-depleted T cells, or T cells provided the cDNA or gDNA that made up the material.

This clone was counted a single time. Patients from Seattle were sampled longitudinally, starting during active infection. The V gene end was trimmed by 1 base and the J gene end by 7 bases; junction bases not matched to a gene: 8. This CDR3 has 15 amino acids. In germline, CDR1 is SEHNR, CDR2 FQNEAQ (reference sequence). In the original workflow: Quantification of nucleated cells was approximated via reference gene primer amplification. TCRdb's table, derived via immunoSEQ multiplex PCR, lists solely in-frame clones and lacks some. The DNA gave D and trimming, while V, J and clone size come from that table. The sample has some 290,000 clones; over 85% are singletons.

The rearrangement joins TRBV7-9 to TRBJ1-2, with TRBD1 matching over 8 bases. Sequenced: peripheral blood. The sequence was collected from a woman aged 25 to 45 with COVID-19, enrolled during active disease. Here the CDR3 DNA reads TGTGCCAGCAGCTTAGGAGAGGACAGGGCGGGTGGCTACACCTTC. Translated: CASSLGEDRAGGYTF.